The 27 T cell receptor beta chains below come from one sample, sequenced in a study of cytomegalovirus exposure and HLA in healthy donors. The PCR had 60 Vbeta and 13 Jbeta primers. The data were produced by immunoSEQ multiplex PCR, yet TCRdb's version contains in-frame clones alone and is incomplete. Of 200,000 to 250,000 clones in the sample, approximately 82% were seen once. The sample consisted of PBMCs. Receptors originate from a man aged 18 to 29 in good health and CMV-seronegative.

The genes are TRBV7-9 and TRBJ1-5; D is undetermined. The V end was cut by 2 bases, the J end by 4 bases, with 6 bases between. Germline V gives CDR1 SEHNR, CDR2 FQNEAQ (reference sequence). CDR3 size: 13 residues. DNA of the CDR3: TGTGCCAGCAGCTTATGGGAGAATCAGCCCCAGCATTTT. Encoded protein: CASSLWENQPQHF.

The gene calls are TRBV7-9 and TRBJ2-3; TRBD1 might be the D (6 bases). The V gene lost 0 bases and the J gene lost 2 bases, with 9 bases spanning the gap. The CDR3 length is 15 residues. The germline V gene has CDR1 SEHNR and CDR2 FQNEAQ (reference sequence). The CDR3 region is CASSLADRNTDTQYF. The CDR3 DNA follows: TGTGCCAGCAGCTTAGCAGACAGGAACACAGATACGCAGTATTTT. Together with reference TRBV7-9 and TRBJ2-3, the CDR3 gives the full variable domain: DTGVSQNPRHKITKRGQNVTFRCDPISEHNRLYWYRQTLGQGPEFLTYFQNEAQLEKSRLLSDRFSAERPKGSFSTLEIQRTEQGDSAMYLCASSLADRNTDTQYFGPGTRLTVL.

V gene TRBV25-1 combines with J gene TRBJ1-1; TRBD1 is a possible D gene (6 bases). Trimming took 6 bases from V and 8 from J, leaving 16 bases between them. Germline V gives CDR1 MGHDK, CDR2 SYGVNS. There are 13 residues in the CDR3. The DNA of the CDR3 is TGTGCCAGCAGATCGGACAGCCGACCAGAAGCTTTCTTT. Translating it yields CASRSDSRPEAFF. The whole variable domain, filled in from reference TRBV25-1 and TRBJ1-1, reads EADIYQTPRYLVIGTGKKITLECSQTMGHDKMYWYQQDPGMELHLIHYSYGVNSTEKGDLSSESTVSRIRTEHFPLTLESARPSHTSQYLCASRSDSRPEAFFGQGTRLTVV.

The V gene is TRBV19, the J gene TRBJ2-2, with 8 bases aligning to TRBD1. The V gene's germline CDR1 is LNHDA and CDR2 SQIVND (reference sequence). This CDR3 comprises 15 residues. Unmatched junction bases numbered 5, after V lost 1 base and J lost 7 bases. The CDR3 DNA follows: TGTGCCAGTAGTATAGGGACAGGGATCGACGGGGAGCTGTTTTTT. This translates into CASSIGTGIDGELFF.

The chain recombines TRBV19 with TRBJ2-6; the D is unclear. The CDR3 contains 14 residues. Looked up from germline, CDR1 is LNHDA and CDR2 is SQIVND (reference sequence). V lost 4 bases and J 0 bases, leaving 4 bases between the germline ends. Here the CDR3 DNA reads TGTGCCAGTAGTACCAGCTCTGGGGCCAACGTCCTGACTTTC. It is translated as CASSTSSGANVLTF.

This clone has only a few counts. This chain uses TRBV5-4 with TRBJ1-3, with D hard to call. In germline, CDR1 is SGHNT, CDR2 YYREEE (reference sequence). The germline V and J ends were trimmed by 4 bases and 4 bases, with 9 bases remaining between them. This CDR3 comprises 13 residues. The DNA for the CDR3 is TGTGCCAGCAGCCCCGGAGCAGGAAACACCATATATTTT. This codes for CASSPGAGNTIYF.

V is TRBV29-1 and J is TRBJ1-3, with a possible D match to TRBD1 (6 bases). Trimming removed 4 bases at V and 0 bases at J, with 10 bases between. Germline V lookup: CDR1 SQVTM, CDR2 ANQGSEA. This CDR3 region has 14 residues. The CDR3 loop reads CSVADSSSGNTIYF. CDR3 DNA sequence: TGCAGCGTTGCGGACAGTTCCTCTGGAAACACCATATATTTT.

In this sample, this clone turned up a few times. This CDR3 is CASKGRGLSGNTIYF. DNA of the CDR3: TGTGCCAGCAAGGGCAGGGGGCTCTCTGGAAACACCATATATTTT. V and J are TRBV2 and TRBJ1-3; 8 bases are a match to TRBD1. Germline V lookup: CDR1 SNHLY, CDR2 FYNNEI. The CDR3 has 15 amino acids. Germline trimming cut 7 bases from V and 0 bases from J; bases unmatched to any gene: 5.

The V and J genes are TRBV30 and TRBJ1-6; D may be TRBD1 (5 bases). Germline CDR1 and CDR2: GTSNPN and SVGIG (reference sequence). Trimming stripped 4 bases from V and 7 bases from J, with 14 bases between. This CDR3 comprises 14 residues. CDR3 amino acids: CAWKTQGGNSPLHF. The CDR3 nucleotides are TGTGCCTGGAAAACCCAGGGTGGGAATTCACCCCTCCACTTT.

The chain couples TRBV4-1 to TRBJ1-2, with D possibly matching TRBD1 (6 bases). CDR1 and CDR2 from the germline V gene are MGHRA and YSYEKL. There are 18 residues in the CDR3. V dropped 5 bases and J dropped 4 bases, with 26 bases sitting between them. The CDR3 loop is CASSGGPEGNLLVYGYTF. The CDR3 region has the DNA TGCGCCAGCAGCGGGGGCCCTGAAGGCAACCTATTGGTCTATGGCTACACCTTC.

The rearrangement joins TRBV6-1 to TRBJ2-2; TRBD1 matches at 9 bases. Looked up from germline, CDR1 is MNHNS and CDR2 is SASEGT. This CDR3 is 12 amino acids long. V dropped 6 bases and J dropped 8; count of bases not matched to a gene: 1. The CDR3 loop is CASSDRGGELFF. Written as DNA, the CDR3 is TGTGCCAGCAGCGACAGGGGGGGGGAGCTGTTTTTT.

This clone was seen a few times. The rearrangement links TRBV21-1 to TRBJ1-5. TRBV21-1 counts as a pseudogene. This CDR3 has 11 amino acids. CDR3 loop: CAEGKNQPQHF. The CDR3 DNA reads TGTGCGGAGGGGAAGAATCAGCCCCAGCATTTT.

This clone was seen just once. The gene calls are TRBV28 and TRBJ1-3, with a possible D match to TRBD1 (5 bases). This CDR3 is 15 amino acids long. V was clipped by 7 bases and J by 0 bases, with 13 bases between them. Per the germline V gene, CDR1 is MDHEN and CDR2 is SYDVKM. The CDR3 protein is CASTGGVFSGNTIYF. CDR3 sequence (DNA): TGTGCCAGCACCGGGGGGGTTTTCTCTGGAAACACCATATATTTT.

DNA for the CDR3: TGTGCCAGCAGCGCAGCGGGAGCCGGGCGGGATACGCAGTATTTT. This gives the protein CASSAAGAGRDTQYF. The genes are TRBV7-9 and TRBJ2-3, with 8 bases aligning to TRBD2. Unmatched junction bases numbered 10, after V lost 5 bases and J lost 6 bases. The CDR3 is made up of 15 amino acids. Germline V gene data show CDR1 as SEHNR and CDR2 as FQNEAQ (reference sequence).

The chain has TRBV5-1 and TRBJ2-7; D perhaps matches TRBD1 (6 bases). The germline V gene has CDR1 SGHRS and CDR2 YFSETQ. The CDR3 totals 14 residues. Trimming removed 0 bases from V and 2 bases from J, with 9 bases in between. CDR3 bases: TGCGCCAGCAGCTTGGATTGGGGGCCCTACGAGCAGTACTTC. Encoded protein: CASSLDWGPYEQYF.

Points on this clone: An end of the junction does not agree with germline; a read error may underlie this. The V call is TRBV2, the J call TRBJ2-7; 8 bases are a match to TRBD1. CDR1 and CDR2 from the germline V gene are SNHLY and FYNNEI. The CDR3 is made up of 14 amino acids. In nucleotides, the CDR3 is TGTGCCAGCAGTGCGGGACAGGTAATCTACGAGCAGCACTTC. Its translation: CASSAGQVIYEQHF.

This sequence joins TRBV19 and TRBJ2-1, with a possible D match to TRBD2 (5 bases). The germline gives CDR1 LNHDA, CDR2 SQIVND (reference sequence). Trimming stripped 1 base from V and 8 bases from J, with 12 bases between. This CDR3 is 14 amino acids long. In DNA, the CDR3 is TGTGCCAGTAGTATAGCGGGATCAGTATATGAGCAGTTCTTC. Its translation: CASSIAGSVYEQFF.

The V call is TRBV5-1, the J call TRBJ2-1, with D possibly matching TRBD2 (5 bases). V lost 3 bases and J 5 bases, leaving 15 bases between the germline ends. Per the germline V gene, CDR1 is SGHRS and CDR2 is YFSETQ. There are 15 residues in the CDR3. The CDR3 is CASSSTGNTNNEQFF. CDR3 sequence (DNA): TGCGCCAGCAGCTCAACCGGGAACACAAACAATGAGCAGTTCTTC.

As for this clone: This sample also contains other DNA sequences that code for the same CDR3. This chain connects TRBV19 to TRBJ1-2; 9 bases match TRBD1. Germline V gene lookup returns CDR1 LNHDA and CDR2 SQIVND (reference sequence). The CDR3 is made up of 13 amino acids. V shed 6 bases and J 6 bases; nucleotides not matched to a gene: 5. The CDR3: CASSLRTGDGYTF. The CDR3 DNA reads TGTGCCAGTAGCCTACGGACAGGGGATGGCTACACCTTC.

About this clone itself: The sample has other DNA sequences that encode this CDR3 too. CDR3 DNA sequence: TGCAGTGCATCCCTCACAGATACGCAGTATTTT. It translates to CSASLTDTQYF. This sequence joins TRBV20-1 and TRBJ2-3, with D uncertain. CDR1 and CDR2 (germline): DFQATT, SNEGSKA (reference sequence). This CDR3 has 11 residues. V gave up 6 bases and J gave up 2 bases, with 6 bases separating them.

V is TRBV6-1 and J is TRBJ2-5; 10 positions agree with TRBD2. CDR1 and CDR2 (germline): MNHNS, SASEGT. CDR3 length equals 17 residues. The V gene end was trimmed by 2 bases and the J gene end by 5 bases; junction bases not matched to a gene: 11. The DNA of the CDR3 is TGTGCCAGCAGTGAAAGGCTAGCGGGAGATACCTGGGAGACCCAGTACTTC. Protein sequence: CASSERLAGDTWETQYF.

The gene calls are TRBV7-9 and TRBJ1-1; D perhaps matches TRBD1 (6 bases). Germline loops: CDR1 SEHNR, CDR2 FQNEAQ (reference sequence). CDR3 length: 15 residues. The germline V and J ends were trimmed by 5 bases and 1 base, with 14 bases remaining between them. CDR3 nucleotides: TGTGCCAGCAGCCCTACGGGACACCCGAACACTGAAGCTTTCTTT. It yields the protein CASSPTGHPNTEAFF.

The chain employs TRBV7-6 and TRBJ1-3; D uncertain. This CDR3 is built from 13 residues. CDR1 and CDR2 (germline): SGHVS, FNYEAQ. V was shortened by 1 base and J by 3 bases, with 4 bases between the two germline ends. The CDR3 here is CASSLDGGNTIYF. The DNA for the CDR3 is TGTGCCAGCAGCTTAGACGGTGGAAACACCATATATTTT.

The V call is TRBV13, the J call TRBJ2-7; perhaps TRBD2 as D (6 bases). V was shortened by 6 bases and J by 2 bases, with 14 bases between the two germline ends. CDR1 PRHDT and CDR2 FYEKMQ come from the germline V gene (reference sequence). The length of the CDR3 is 14 residues. The CDR3 DNA reads as TGTGCCAGCAGGCTCTCGGGGGAGGCCTACGAGCAGTACTTC. It specifies CASRLSGEAYEQYF. Looking up the rest from reference TRBV13 and TRBJ2-7 gives the full variable domain: AAGVIQSPRHLIKEKRETATLKCYPIPRHDTVYWYQQGPGQDPQFLISFYEKMQSDKGSIPDRFSAQQFSDYHSELNMSSLELGDSALYFCASRLSGEAYEQYFGPGTRLTVT.

J is TRBJ1-4 and V is TRBV5-8; 7 nucleotides line up with TRBD1. V dropped 4 bases and J dropped 5; count of bases not matched to a gene: 8. CDR1 is SGHTS, CDR2 YDEGEE, per germline. There are 15 residues in the CDR3. The CDR3 sequence: CASSGRDSLNEKLFF. In DNA form, the CDR3 reads TGTGCCAGCAGCGGAAGGGACAGCCTGAATGAAAAACTGTTTTTT.

V gene TRBV28 combines with J gene TRBJ2-1; D ambiguous. This CDR3 contains 12 residues. Germline loops: CDR1 MDHEN, CDR2 SYDVKM. V lost 2 bases and J 10 bases, leaving 9 bases between the germline ends. The CDR3 protein is CASSLQIWEQFF. The CDR3 DNA follows: TGTGCCAGCAGTTTACAGATCTGGGAGCAGTTCTTC.

This clone was observed a few times. The chain couples TRBV4-1 to TRBJ2-3; maybe TRBD1 (7 bases). Germline CDR1 is MGHRA and CDR2 is YSYEKL. Trimming pared 1 base from V and 5 bases from J, leaving 13 bases between. This CDR3 comprises 15 residues. CDR3 in DNA: TGCGCCAGCAGCCAAGTTGGTCAGGGGGGAGATACGCAGTATTTT. Protein sequence: CASSQVGQGGDTQYF.